This section outlines one T cell receptor (beta chain) sequence together with its context. The clone's antigen remains unknown. No much larger clonotype is one base removed from it; base qualities were not supplied. The data originate from a study of OX40 agonist ivuxolimab in advanced cancers. Concerning the study at large: The costimulatory receptor OX40 (CD134) was targeted by ivuxolimab, a fully human IgG2 agonistic monoclonal antibody. Intravenous ivuxolimab was administered to patients every 2 weeks at six dose levels: 0.01, 0.1, 0.3, 1.5, 3 and 10 mg/kg. Of the 50 or so patients in dose escalation, about 20 had hepatocellular carcinoma, some 15 had melanoma, 9 had renal cell carcinoma and 9 had head and neck cancer. In the dose-escalation cohort, more than 75% of patients were male, and the mean age was roughly 60 years, with a range of roughly 20 to 85. Prior anti-PD-1, anti-PD-L1 or anti-CTLA-4 therapy was permitted, and 40% to 50% of dose-escalation patients had received checkpoint inhibitors. Partial responses were achieved by three dose-escalation patients, of whom one had hepatocellular carcinoma and two had cutaneous melanoma. Peripheral TCRbeta sequencing was intended to test whether TCR sequence diversity was altered and clonal T-cell expansion was caused by ivuxolimab. The paper reports the monotherapy dose-escalation portion (N of about 50 patients) of the phase I ivuxolimab trial.

Patients with autoimmune disease history or receiving systemic immunosuppression were excluded from the trial. Peripheral blood for TCR sequencing was collected from all dose cohorts at baseline, on cycle 4 day 1, and on cycle 7 day 1. The samples were taken from a phase I, first-in-human, multicenter, open-label dose-escalation trial of ivuxolimab. Adults with locally advanced or metastatic head and neck squamous cell, hepatocellular, melanoma or renal cell carcinoma were enrolled in the trial. CD4+ and CD8+ T cells were sorted separately from peripheral blood before TCR sequencing. For sequencing of the TCRbeta CDR3 region, genomic DNA was extracted from the sorted cells. The immunoSEQ Assay was used to sequence the TCRbeta CDR3 regions. TCRdb holds this immuneACCESS table with in-frame rearrangements only. Some clones are missing; in checked studies, unresolved V genes explain under half, and the rest has no known cause. Counted in this sample were tens of thousands of clones; around 77% of them appeared once. Jointly, the top ten make up 2% to 2.5% of the sample.

On the study overall, not on this receptor specifically: Low levels of normalized T-cell clonal expansion were also seen in some nonresponding patients. In partial responders in the 0.1-3.0 mg/kg groups, normalized peripheral clonal expansion was found to be among the lowest, especially among CD8+ T cells. The antigen specificity of the clonally expanded peripheral T cells was not determined. After ivuxolimab, CD8+ T cells had more expanded clones than CD4+ T cells on average. Clonal expansion of both CD4+ and CD8+ blood T cells was observed from baseline to week 6 at doses 0.1 to 3.0 mg/kg.

The CDR3 has 14 amino acids, counting the end cysteine and phenylalanine. Kept here is only the CDR3 DNA, which spans 42 bases and is read in frame from base 1. V is shortened by 5 bases, J by 5 bases, and the region joining them spans 13 bases. Taken from the germline V gene, the CDR1 and CDR2 loops are SGHDT and YYEEEE. This receptor was taken from an adult with an advanced solid tumor such as melanoma, head and neck, liver or kidney cancer. The sample was CD4+ or CD8+ T cells sorted from blood, taken in a trial of the OX40 agonist ivuxolimab. The rearrangement joined TRBV5-6 to TRBJ1-4, with the D gene uncertain. CDR3 sequence: CASRTWWGNEKLFF. The DNA is as follows: TGTGCCAGCAGGACATGGTGGGGAAATGAAAAACTGTTTTTT.